This T cell receptor beta chain was sequenced during a study of blood T cell repertoires in COVID-19 (TCRdb year 2020). With regard to the full study: Collaborator samples came from the United States, Italy and Spain and covered acute and convalescent phases of COVID-19. A freely available public database, intended as a resource for researchers studying the immune response to SARS-CoV-2, is where the repertoires were released. The material from the prospective study consisted of cDNA or gDNA derived from T cells, B-cell-depleted T cells, or PBMCs. Samples came from the ongoing ImmuneRACE study (first 160 participants) plus 1,254 subjects from 6 global collaborators. Where available, HLA class I and class II types were obtained from metadata supplied by the sample provider rather than from assay-based typing. The dataset comprised deeply sampled blood TCRbeta repertoires from subjects exposed to, actively infected with, or recovered from COVID-19. Sample metadata almost always included a de-identified subject ID, COVID-19 status, age in years and sex.

The junction shows trimming of 10 bases on V and 0 bases on J, and the gene matches do not reach 3 bases of it. The CDR3, cysteine through phenylalanine, is 13 amino acids long. Of the read, only the CDR3 DNA is kept; its 39 bases are in frame from base 1. In the germline V gene (reference sequence), CDR1 corresponds to MNHNY and CDR2 to SVGAGI. General study outcomes and caveats: The quantity of clinical and demographic metadata differed by source and by participant and was supplied without curation.

TCRbeta CDR3 regions were amplified from genomic DNA using the immunoSEQ Assay, a bias-controlled multiplex PCR. Concerning the study's data processing: Nucleated cell counts per sample were estimated from amplification of reference gene primers within the assay. To quantify the absolute abundance of each unique TCRbeta CDR3 rearrangement, sequence reads were collapsed and filtered. For each sample, productive Simpson clonality was calculated by taking the square root of Simpson's diversity index across productive rearrangements. The table comes from immuneACCESS by way of TCRdb, which keeps in-frame sequences with V and J called. Part of the clones is missing from these tables; in studies checked, under half for an unresolved V gene and the rest for unknown reasons. The D gene and trimming were derived from the DNA, and the V and J assignments and clone size from that table. In this sample the table shows 95,000 to 150,000 clones, 60% to 80% of which occur a single time. The ten largest clones capture less than 6.5% of the sample.

On this clone: The clone's antigen remains unknown. Within one base of it there is no much larger clone, and no base qualities were kept.

The collaborating institutions used their own protocols to collect whole blood in K2EDTA tubes. Collaborator samples were shipped for TCRbeta analysis as frozen whole blood, isolated PBMCs, or DNA extracted from either sample type. Sequenced material: peripheral blood. The clonotype was recovered from a man aged 55-75 years with acute or convalescent COVID-19. The chain employs TRBV6-6 and TRBJ2-1, with 7 middle bases fitting TRBD2. The nucleotides are TGTGCCACCGTAGCGGGCTCCTACAATGAGCAGTTCTTC. Its protein is CATVAGSYNEQFF.